This entry lists 3 T cell receptor beta chains sequenced from one sample in a study of vaccination and CD4 T cells after COVID-19. Treatment described: approximately nine-day PBMC culture with coronavirus spike peptide pools or control peptides (ViraFEST assay). Cultured CD4+ T cell DNA underwent sequencing with the Oncomine TCR Beta short-read assay. One entry per CDR3 protein, called by TCRdb with MiXCR from the PCR reads. The sample holds over 10,000 distinct CDR3 sequences, 53% seen once. Antigens for these TCRs are unknown. The sequencing sample was made of CD4+ T cells from blood, cultured in vitro. All receptors come from a human donor who had recovered from COVID-19.

This chain connects TRBV28 to TRBJ1-6; 7 bases are shared with TRBD1. CDR1 is MDHEN and CDR2 is SYDVKM in the germline V gene. V lost 5 bases to trimming and J lost 10 bases; unmatched junction nucleotides: 5. There are 13 residues in the CDR3. The CDR3 nucleotides are TGTGCCAGCAGTCCGGACAGGAACTCACCCCTCCACTTT. Translation: CASSPDRNSPLHF.

The chain carries TRBV20-1 and TRBJ2-1; D unclear. Between the trimmed V and J ends, which lost 0 bases and 7 bases, there was a span of 13 bases. This CDR3 comprises 14 residues. CDR1 and CDR2 from the germline V gene are DFQATT and SNEGSKA (reference sequence). In DNA form, the CDR3 reads TGCAGTGCTAGAGATCTCAGGACCCAAAATGAGCAGTTCTTC. This gives the protein CSARDLRTQNEQFF.

The CDR3 spells CASSYKAFTDTQYF. The DNA for the CDR3 is TGTGCCAGCAGTTATAAGGCTTTCACAGATACGCAGTATTTT. The chain combines TRBV6-2 or TRBV6-3 with TRBJ2-3, with unresolved D. From germline, CDR1 is MNHEY and CDR2 SVGEGT. The CDR3 loop spans 14 amino acids. V shed 3 bases and J shed 2 bases, with 9 bases lying between them.